A single sample gave rise to the 10 T cell receptor beta chains below, sequenced in a study of blood T cell repertoires in COVID-19. The table came from immunoSEQ multiplex PCR; TCRdb's copy has only in-frame clones and leaves some out. Of about 90,000 clones listed, around 87% were seen once; the top ten hold about 15%. The specimen sequenced was peripheral blood. All receptors come from a human donor in a cohort sampled during active COVID-19.

This chain uses TRBV3-1 (or the pseudogene TRBV3-2) with TRBJ2-6; D call uncertain. This CDR3 contains 17 residues. Trimming shortened V by 1 base and J by 6 bases, and 16 bases separated the two germline ends. Germline CDR1 reads LGHDT; CDR2 reads YNNKEL (reference sequence). CDR3 loop: CASSQATPSLLANVLTF. Here the CDR3 DNA reads TGTGCCAGCAGCCAAGCCACCCCCAGTCTTCTGGCCAACGTCCTGACTTTC.

In DNA form, the CDR3 reads TGTGCCAGTAAAGTGGGCACAGGGAGCTCTGGAAACACCATATATTTT. It translates to CASKVGTGSSGNTIYF. The chain links TRBV19 to TRBJ1-3, with D maybe TRBD1 (6 bases). The CDR3 consists of 16 residues. The V and J ends lost 7 bases and 0 bases respectively, with 16 bases between them. Germline CDR1 LNHDA, CDR2 SQIVND (reference sequence).

This sequence joins TRBV4-3 and TRBJ1-6; the match to TRBD1 covers 9 bases. Germline-derived CDR1 and CDR2 are LGHNA and YSLEER. CDR3 length: 13 residues. The V gene end was trimmed by 3 bases and the J gene end by 9 bases; junction bases not matched to a gene: 0. The CDR3 bases are TGCGCCAGCAGCCAGGACAGGGGTTCACCCCTCCACTTT. Translation: CASSQDRGSPLHF.

This clone was found a few times. This chain joins TRBV30 and TRBJ1-2; D is ambiguous. The CDR3 sequence is 12 residues long. Between the trimmed V and J ends, which lost 0 bases and 10 bases, there was a span of 12 bases. The germline gives CDR1 GTSNPN, CDR2 SVGIG (reference sequence). The DNA of the CDR3 is TGTGCCTGGAGTGTATCAGAGACTCTCTACACCTTC. Residues: CAWSVSETLYTF.

The CDR3 DNA reads as TGTGCCAGCAGTCTACAGGGTAGCTATGGCTACACCTTC. Translation: CASSLQGSYGYTF. The chain employs TRBV6-5 and TRBJ1-2; maybe TRBD1 (6 bases). Germline V gene lookup returns CDR1 MNHEY and CDR2 SVGAGI. The germline V and J ends were trimmed by 5 bases and 4 bases, with 11 bases remaining between them. This CDR3 is 13 amino acids long.

The V gene is TRBV7-8, the J gene TRBJ2-7; D call uncertain. This CDR3 region has 13 residues. Germline V lookup: CDR1 SGHVS, CDR2 FQNEAQ. Between the trimmed V and J ends, which lost 1 base and 3 bases, there was a span of 7 bases. The CDR3 region has the DNA TGTGCCAGCAGCTTAGTCTACAGCTACGAGCAGTACTTC. Its translation is CASSLVYSYEQYF.

The CDR3 reads CASSLAQGLAGATTYNEQFF. CDR3 in DNA: TGCGCCAGCAGCTTAGCCCAGGGACTAGCGGGGGCCACGACCTACAATGAGCAGTTCTTC. The J gene is TRBJ2-1, the V gene TRBV5-1; 14 nucleotides agree with TRBD2. Germline V gene lookup returns CDR1 SGHRS and CDR2 YFSETQ. The CDR3 is 20 residues long. Trimming removed 2 bases from V and 2 bases from J; junction bases left unmatched: 12. The whole variable domain, remainder taken from reference TRBV5-1 and TRBJ2-1, is KAGVTQTPRYLIKTRGQQVTLSCSPISGHRSVSWYQQTPGQGLQFLFEYFSETQRNKGNFPGRFSGRQFSNSRSEMNVSTLELGDSALYLCASSLAQGLAGATTYNEQFFGPGTRLTVL.

The J gene is TRBJ2-3, the V gene TRBV7-9; D remains ambiguous. Between the trimmed V and J ends, which lost 5 bases and 6 bases, there was a span of 9 bases. The CDR3 is 12 residues long. Germline V gene data show CDR1 as SEHNR and CDR2 as FQNEAQ (reference sequence). Written as DNA, the CDR3 is TGTGCCAGCAGCCCGCACAAGGATACGCAGTATTTT. Protein sequence: CASSPHKDTQYF.

V is TRBV4-1 and J is TRBJ2-7, with 7 nucleotides matching TRBD1. The germline gives CDR1 MGHRA, CDR2 YSYEKL. The CDR3 has 14 amino acids. Trimming removed 1 base from V and 3 bases from J; junction bases left unmatched: 3. This CDR3 is CASSQGGQIYEQYF. The CDR3 coding sequence is TGCGCCAGCAGCCAAGGGGGACAGATCTACGAGCAGTACTTC.

V gene TRBV5-1 combines with J gene TRBJ2-5; a possible D gene is TRBD2 (5 bases). The CDR3 consists of 14 residues. Germline V gives CDR1 SGHRS, CDR2 YFSETQ. With 0 bases removed from V and 3 bases from J, the gap between germline ends came to 9 bases. CDR3: CASSLGWREETQYF. The CDR3 DNA reads as TGCGCCAGCAGCTTGGGATGGCGGGAAGAGACCCAGTACTTC.